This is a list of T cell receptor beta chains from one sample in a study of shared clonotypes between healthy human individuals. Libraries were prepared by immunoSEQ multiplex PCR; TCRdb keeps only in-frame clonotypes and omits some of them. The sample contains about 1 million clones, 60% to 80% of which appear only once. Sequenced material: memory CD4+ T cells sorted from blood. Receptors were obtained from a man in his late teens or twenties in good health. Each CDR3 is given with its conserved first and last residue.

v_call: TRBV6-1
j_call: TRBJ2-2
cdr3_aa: CASSVTGTSGELFF

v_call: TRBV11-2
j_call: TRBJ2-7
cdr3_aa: CASSLESRSAEQYF

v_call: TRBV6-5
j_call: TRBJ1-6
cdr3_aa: CAISDRGADSPLHF

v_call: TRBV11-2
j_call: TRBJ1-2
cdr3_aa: CASSTPWDRDDYGYTF

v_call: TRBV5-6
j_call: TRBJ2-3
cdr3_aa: CASSLVGLGTDTQYF

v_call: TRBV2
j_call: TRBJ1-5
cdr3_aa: CASSDSGGPQPQHF

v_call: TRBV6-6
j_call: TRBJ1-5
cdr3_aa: CASSYLIPPGGQPQHF

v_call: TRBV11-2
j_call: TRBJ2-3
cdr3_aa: CASSHRGASTDTQYF

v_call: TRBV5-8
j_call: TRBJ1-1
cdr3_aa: CASSSPYLNTEAFF

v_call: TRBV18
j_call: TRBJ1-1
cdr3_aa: CASSPDRRTEAFF

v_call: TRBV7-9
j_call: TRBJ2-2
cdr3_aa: CASSLARPGVYTGELFF

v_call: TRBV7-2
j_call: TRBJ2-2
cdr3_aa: CASSLEARRAGELFF

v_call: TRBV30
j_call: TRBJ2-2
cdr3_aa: CAWDLASTGELFF

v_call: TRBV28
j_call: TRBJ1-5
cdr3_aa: CASSFHGQGAQPQHF

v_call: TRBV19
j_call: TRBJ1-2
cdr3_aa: CASSIVQPYGYTF

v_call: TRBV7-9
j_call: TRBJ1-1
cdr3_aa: CASSLDRQRNTEAFF

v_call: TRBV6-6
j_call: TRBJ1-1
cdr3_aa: CASSYAATGTAFF

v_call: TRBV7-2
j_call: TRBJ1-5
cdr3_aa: CASSLAIRGGPQPQHF

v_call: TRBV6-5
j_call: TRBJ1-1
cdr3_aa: CASSRTADPEAFF

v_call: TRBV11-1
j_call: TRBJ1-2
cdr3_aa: CASSHDDRVGTYGYTF

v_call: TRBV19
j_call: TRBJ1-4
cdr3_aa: CASRGTAIGEKLFF

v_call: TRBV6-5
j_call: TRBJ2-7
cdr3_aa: CASMEMSSYEQYF

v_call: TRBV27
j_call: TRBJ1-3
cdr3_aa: CASRGPGNTIYF

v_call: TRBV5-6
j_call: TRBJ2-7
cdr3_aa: CASSFVSGTYEQYF

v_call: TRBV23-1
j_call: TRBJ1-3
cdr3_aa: CASSPSGERSGNTIYF

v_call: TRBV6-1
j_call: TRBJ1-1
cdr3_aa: CASSEPWQGNTEAFF

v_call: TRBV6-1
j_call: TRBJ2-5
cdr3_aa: CASSLPETPETQYF

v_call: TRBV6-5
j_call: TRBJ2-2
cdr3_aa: CANSKGTGELFF

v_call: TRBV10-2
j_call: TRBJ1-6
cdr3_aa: CASSELLYNSPLHF

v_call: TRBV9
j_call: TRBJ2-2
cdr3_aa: CASSPPSAGATGELFF

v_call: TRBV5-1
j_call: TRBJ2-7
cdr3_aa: CASPIGDHEGQYF

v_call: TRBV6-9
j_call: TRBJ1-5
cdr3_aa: CAIARGQPQHF

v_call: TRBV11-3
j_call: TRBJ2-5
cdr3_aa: CASSLGGGAQETQYF

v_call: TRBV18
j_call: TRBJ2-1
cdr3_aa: CASSPLTSAAYNEQFF

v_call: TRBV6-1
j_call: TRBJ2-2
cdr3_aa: CASRARETGELFF

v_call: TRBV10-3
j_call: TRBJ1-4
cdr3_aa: CAISRDRPATNEKLFF

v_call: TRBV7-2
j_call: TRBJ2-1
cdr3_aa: CASSSIAGLLDEQFF

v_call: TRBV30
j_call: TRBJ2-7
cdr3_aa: CAWSVRTDYEQYF

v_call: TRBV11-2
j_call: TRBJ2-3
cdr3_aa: CASSVTGKGTDTQYF

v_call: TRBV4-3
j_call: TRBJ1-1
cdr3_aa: CASSQQGQGLVNTEAFF

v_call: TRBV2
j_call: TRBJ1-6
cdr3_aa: CASYTIDIGNSPLHF

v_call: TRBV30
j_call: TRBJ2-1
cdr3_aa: CAWSVRPGGKTYNEQFF

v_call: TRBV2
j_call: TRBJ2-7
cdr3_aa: CASNLAGYYEQYF

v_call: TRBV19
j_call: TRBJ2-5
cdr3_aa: CASRPGAGETQYF

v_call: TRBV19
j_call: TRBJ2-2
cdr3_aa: CASTYGLAGNTGELFF

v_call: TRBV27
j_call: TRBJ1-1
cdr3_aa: CASGTQGRTEAFF

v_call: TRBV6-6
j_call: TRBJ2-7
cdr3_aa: CASNNGREQYF

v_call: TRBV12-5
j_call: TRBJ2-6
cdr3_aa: CASGSGTSGANVLTF

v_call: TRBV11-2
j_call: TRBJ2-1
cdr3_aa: CASSNRLANEQFF

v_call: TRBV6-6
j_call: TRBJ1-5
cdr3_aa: CASNGGGYQPQHF

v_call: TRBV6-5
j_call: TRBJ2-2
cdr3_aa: CASRPGGGLPGELFF